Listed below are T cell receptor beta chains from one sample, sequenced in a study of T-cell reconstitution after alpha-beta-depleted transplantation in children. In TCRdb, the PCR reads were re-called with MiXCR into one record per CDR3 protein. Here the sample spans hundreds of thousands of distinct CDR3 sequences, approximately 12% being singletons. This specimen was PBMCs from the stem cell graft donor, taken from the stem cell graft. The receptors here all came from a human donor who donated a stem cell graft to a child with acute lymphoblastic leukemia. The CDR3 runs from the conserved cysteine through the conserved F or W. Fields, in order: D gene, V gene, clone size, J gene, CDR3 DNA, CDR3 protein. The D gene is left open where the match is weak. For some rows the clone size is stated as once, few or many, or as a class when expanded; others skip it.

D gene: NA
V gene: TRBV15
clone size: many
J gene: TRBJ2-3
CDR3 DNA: TGTGCCACCAGCAGAGATATGGCGAGGAGTGGTACGCAGTATTTT
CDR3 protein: CATSRDMARSGTQYF

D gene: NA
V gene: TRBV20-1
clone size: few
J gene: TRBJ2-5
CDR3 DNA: TGCAGTGCTTCAATTGGGGGGCGAGAGACCCAGTACTTC
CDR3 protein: CSASIGGRETQYF

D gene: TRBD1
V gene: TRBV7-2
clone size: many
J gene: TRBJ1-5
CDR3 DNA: TGTGCCAGCAGCAAAGGGGGCTGGAGCAATCAGCCCCAGCATTTT
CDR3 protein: CASSKGGWSNQPQHF

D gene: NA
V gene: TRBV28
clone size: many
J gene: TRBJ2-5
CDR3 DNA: TGTGCCAGCAGTTTTACGGGTCGCATAGAGACCCAGTACTTC
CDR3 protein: CASSFTGRIETQYF

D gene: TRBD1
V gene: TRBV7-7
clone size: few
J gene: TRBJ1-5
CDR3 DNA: TGTGCCAGCAGCCCCGCGCCGGGACAGGGGTCTAGGAGCAATCAGCCCCAGCATTTT
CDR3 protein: CASSPAPGQGSRSNQPQHF

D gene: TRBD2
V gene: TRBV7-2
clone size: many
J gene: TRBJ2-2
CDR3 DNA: TGTGCCAGCAGCATAGGGACTAGCGGGGGACGCACCGGGGAGCTGTTTTTT
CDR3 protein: CASSIGTSGGRTGELFF

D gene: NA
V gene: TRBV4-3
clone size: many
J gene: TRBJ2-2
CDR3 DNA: TGCGCCAGCAGCCGCGGGACGGACTTACACACCGGGGAGCTGTTTTTT
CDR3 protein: CASSRGTDLHTGELFF

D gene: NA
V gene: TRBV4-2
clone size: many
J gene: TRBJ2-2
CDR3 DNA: TGTGCCAGCAGCCAAGAAAGGCGGGGCGAGGAGCTGTTTTTT
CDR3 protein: CASSQERRGEELFF

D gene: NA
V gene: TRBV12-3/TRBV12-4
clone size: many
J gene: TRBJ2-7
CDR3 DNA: TGTGCCAGCAGACACGACCACTACGAGCAGTACTTC
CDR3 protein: CASRHDHYEQYF

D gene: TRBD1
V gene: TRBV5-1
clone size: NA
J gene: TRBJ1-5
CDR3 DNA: TGCGCCAGCAGCTTGGGACAGGGTGAACAGCCCCAGCATTTT
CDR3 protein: CASSLGQGEQPQHF

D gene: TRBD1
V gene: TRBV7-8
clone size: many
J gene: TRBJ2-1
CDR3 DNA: TGTGCCAGCAGCATGGGACAGGGGGCCGGGAGCTCCTACAATGAGCAGTTCTTC
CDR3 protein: CASSMGQGAGSSYNEQFF

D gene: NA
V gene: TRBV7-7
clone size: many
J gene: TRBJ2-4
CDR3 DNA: TGTGCTACCGCACTCGGGACAACGCTCGCCATAGCCAAAAACATTCAGTACTTC
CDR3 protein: CATALGTTLAIAKNIQYF

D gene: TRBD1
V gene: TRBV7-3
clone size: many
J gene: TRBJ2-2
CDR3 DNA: TGTGCCAGCAGCCCCGGACAGGTGAACACCGGGGAGCTGTTTTTT
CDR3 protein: CASSPGQVNTGELFF

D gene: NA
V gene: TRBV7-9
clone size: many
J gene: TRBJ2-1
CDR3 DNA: TGTGCCAGCAGCTTAGAGCCCCCGCTGCGGTTCTTC
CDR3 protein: CASSLEPPLRFF

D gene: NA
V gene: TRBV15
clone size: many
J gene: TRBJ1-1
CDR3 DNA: TGTGCCACCAGCAGACAGGGGTGGTCTGAAGCTTTCTTT
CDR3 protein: CATSRQGWSEAFF